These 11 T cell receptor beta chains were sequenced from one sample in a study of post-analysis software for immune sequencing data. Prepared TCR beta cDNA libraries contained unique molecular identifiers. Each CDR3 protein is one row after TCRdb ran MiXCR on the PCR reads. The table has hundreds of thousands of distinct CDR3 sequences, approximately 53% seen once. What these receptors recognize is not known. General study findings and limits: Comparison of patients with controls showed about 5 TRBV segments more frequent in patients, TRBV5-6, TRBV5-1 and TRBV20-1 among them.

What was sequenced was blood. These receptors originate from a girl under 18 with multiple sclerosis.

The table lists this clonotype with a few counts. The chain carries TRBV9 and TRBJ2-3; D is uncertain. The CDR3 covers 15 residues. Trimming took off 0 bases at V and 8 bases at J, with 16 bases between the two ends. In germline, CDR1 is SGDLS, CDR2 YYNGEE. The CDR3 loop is CASSVDVGGPATQYF. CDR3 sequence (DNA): TGTGCCAGCAGCGTAGACGTGGGCGGACCAGCTACGCAGTATTTT.

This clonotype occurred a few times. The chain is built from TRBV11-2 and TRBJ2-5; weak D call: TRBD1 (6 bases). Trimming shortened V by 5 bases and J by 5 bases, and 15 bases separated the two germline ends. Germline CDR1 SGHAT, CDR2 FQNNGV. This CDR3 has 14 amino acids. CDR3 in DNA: TGTGCCAGCAGCCTTGGACAGCCCTCGGAGACCCAGTACTTC. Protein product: CASSLGQPSETQYF.

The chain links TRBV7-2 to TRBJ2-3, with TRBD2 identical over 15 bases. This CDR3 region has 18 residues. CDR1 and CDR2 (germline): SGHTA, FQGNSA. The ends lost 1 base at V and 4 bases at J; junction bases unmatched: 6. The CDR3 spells CASSLGTSGRVGPDTQYF. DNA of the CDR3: TGTGCCAGCAGCTTAGGGACTAGCGGGAGGGTCGGGCCAGATACGCAGTATTTT.

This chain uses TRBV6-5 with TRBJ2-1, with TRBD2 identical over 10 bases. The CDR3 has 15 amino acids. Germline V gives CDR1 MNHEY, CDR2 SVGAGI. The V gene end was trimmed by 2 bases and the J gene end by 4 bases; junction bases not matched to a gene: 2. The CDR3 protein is CASSYGTSEYNEQFF. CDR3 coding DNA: TGTGCCAGCAGTTACGGGACTAGCGAATACAATGAGCAGTTCTTC.

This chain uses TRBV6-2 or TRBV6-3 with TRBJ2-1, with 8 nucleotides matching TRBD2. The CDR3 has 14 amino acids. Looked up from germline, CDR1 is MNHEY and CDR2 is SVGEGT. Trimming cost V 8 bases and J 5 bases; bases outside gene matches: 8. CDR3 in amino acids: CASDRAGAHNEQFF. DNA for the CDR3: TGTGCCAGCGATCGAGCGGGAGCCCACAATGAGCAGTTCTTC.

In DNA form, the CDR3 reads TGTGCCAGCAGCCTCACGCCCGGGGGAGATACGCAGTATTTT. Its protein product is CASSLTPGGDTQYF. The chain couples TRBV9 to TRBJ2-3, with D possibly being TRBD2 (6 bases). V lost 4 bases to trimming and J lost 5 bases, with 14 bases between them. Germline V gene lookup returns CDR1 SGDLS and CDR2 YYNGEE. The CDR3 consists of 14 residues.

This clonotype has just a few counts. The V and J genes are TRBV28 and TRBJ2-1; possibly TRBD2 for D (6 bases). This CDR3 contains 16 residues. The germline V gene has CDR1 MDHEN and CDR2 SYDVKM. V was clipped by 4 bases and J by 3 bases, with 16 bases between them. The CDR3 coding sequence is TGTGCCAGCAGTTCCCTCTCAGCGGGCCACTACAATGAGCAGTTCTTC. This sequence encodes CASSSLSAGHYNEQFF.

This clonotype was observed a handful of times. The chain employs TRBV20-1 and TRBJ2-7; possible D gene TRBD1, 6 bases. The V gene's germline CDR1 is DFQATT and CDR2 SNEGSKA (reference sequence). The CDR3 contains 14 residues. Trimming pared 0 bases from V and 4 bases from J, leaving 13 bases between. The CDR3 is CSARDPQGVYEQYF. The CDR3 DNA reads TGCAGTGCTAGAGATCCACAGGGTGTATACGAGCAGTACTTC.

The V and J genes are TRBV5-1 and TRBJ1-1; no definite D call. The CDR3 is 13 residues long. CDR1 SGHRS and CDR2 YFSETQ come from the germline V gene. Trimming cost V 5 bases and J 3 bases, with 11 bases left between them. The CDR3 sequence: CASRWLLDTEAFF. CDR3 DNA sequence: TGCGCCAGCAGGTGGCTGCTAGACACTGAAGCTTTCTTT.

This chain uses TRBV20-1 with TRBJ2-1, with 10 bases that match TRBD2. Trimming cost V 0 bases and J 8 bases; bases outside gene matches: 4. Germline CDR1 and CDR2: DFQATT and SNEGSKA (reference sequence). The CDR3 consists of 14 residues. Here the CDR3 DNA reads TGCAGTGCTAGAGATTTTAGCGGGAGGTATGAGCAGTTCTTC. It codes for CSARDFSGRYEQFF.

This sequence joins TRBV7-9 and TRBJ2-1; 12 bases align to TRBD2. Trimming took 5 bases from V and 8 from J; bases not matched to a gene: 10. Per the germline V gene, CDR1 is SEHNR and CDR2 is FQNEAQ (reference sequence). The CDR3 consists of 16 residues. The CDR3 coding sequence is TGTGCCAGCAGCCCAGGACTAGCGGGATGGAGGGATGAGCAGTTCTTC. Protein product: CASSPGLAGWRDEQFF.